Below are 20 T cell receptor beta chains sequenced from a single sample in a study of shared clonotypes between healthy human individuals. TCRdb keeps only in-frame clones here, not all; method: immunoSEQ multiplex PCR. Here the sample spans 900,000 to 1,200,000 clones, around 82% being singletons. Sequenced material: memory CD4+ T cells from PBMCs. This sample's subset: CD45RA-negative fraction. The receptors were sampled from a man younger than 35 in good health. Some clones in this sample may be carry-over from other donors' samples.

On this clone: This may arise from a read error, as a much more abundant clone is one base away. The V and J genes are TRBV25-1 and TRBJ1-2; D is uncertain. Germline lookup yields CDR1 MGHDK and CDR2 SYGVNS. CDR3 length: 12 amino acids. The CDR3 region has the DNA TGTGCCAGCAGTGAATCAGGCTATAGCTACACCTTC. As protein: CASSESGYSYTF.

The chain recombines TRBV5-4 with TRBJ2-2, with D unclear. Trimming left V 2 bases short and J 7 bases short, with 12 bases between. There are 14 residues in the CDR3. Germline CDR1 and CDR2: SGHNT and YYREEE (reference sequence). The CDR3 protein is CASSFDPANGELFF. CDR3 DNA: TGTGCCAGCAGCTTTGACCCGGCGAACGGGGAGCTGTTTTTT.

The chain recombines TRBV29-1 with TRBJ1-4, with 7 bases matching TRBD1. V lost 8 bases and J lost 2; bases outside the gene matches: 5. CDR1 and CDR2 (germline): SQVTM, ANQGSEA. This CDR3 spans 13 amino acids. The CDR3 loop is CSFQQGTNEKLFF. CDR3 bases: TGCAGCTTCCAACAGGGGACTAATGAAAAACTGTTTTTT.

This clone was counted between two and nine times. The rearrangement links TRBV5-4 to TRBJ2-2; 9 nucleotides align to TRBD2. Germline-derived CDR1 and CDR2 are SGHNT and YYREEE (reference sequence). Trimming cost V 4 bases and J 6 bases; bases outside gene matches: 10. The CDR3 is made up of 16 amino acids. The CDR3 region is CASSPFGSGSPGELFF. CDR3 nucleotides: TGTGCCAGCAGCCCCTTTGGTAGCGGGAGCCCCGGGGAGCTGTTTTTT.

In the case of this clone: The sample has other DNA sequences that encode this CDR3 too. This chain uses TRBV19 with TRBJ1-2; weak D call: TRBD1 (5 bases). V was cut by 2 bases and J by 4 bases, with 8 bases left in between. The CDR3 consists of 13 residues. CDR1 LNHDA and CDR2 SQIVND come from the germline V gene (reference sequence). The CDR3 region is CASSIQGFYGYTF. CDR3 DNA: TGTGCCAGTAGTATACAGGGTTTCTATGGCTACACCTTC.

The CDR3 here is CASSLGVGTDTQYF. As DNA, the CDR3 is TGCGCCAGCAGCTTGGGTGTGGGGACAGATACGCAGTATTTT. The chain carries TRBV5-1 and TRBJ2-3; D is unresolved. V was shortened by 0 bases and J by 3 bases, with 8 bases between the two germline ends. The CDR3 totals 14 residues. CDR1 and CDR2 (germline): SGHRS, YFSETQ.

Only a few counts were recorded for this clone. The chain couples TRBV6-5 to TRBJ2-3, with 14 positions matching TRBD2. This CDR3 comprises 16 residues. Germline V gives CDR1 MNHEY, CDR2 SVGAGI. The ends lost 2 bases at V and 6 bases at J; junction bases unmatched: 4. CDR3 sequence: CASSYRGLAGDDTQYF. The CDR3 DNA sequence: TGTGCCAGCAGTTACCGGGGACTAGCGGGAGACGATACGCAGTATTTT.

The gene calls are TRBV6-1 and TRBJ1-4; a weak D match, TRBD1 (5 bases). Germline lookup yields CDR1 MNHNS and CDR2 SASEGT. Trimming removed 5 bases from V and 8 bases from J, with 15 bases in between. The CDR3 covers 14 residues. The DNA of the CDR3 is TGTGCCAGCAGTTCCCGGTCACGGGGGGAAAAACTGTTTTTT. It specifies CASSSRSRGEKLFF.

This clone has a handful of counts. The same CDR3 can be traced to other DNA sequences in this sample. The V and J genes are TRBV19 and TRBJ2-2; TRBD1 matches at 7 bases. This CDR3 is built from 13 residues. V lost 5 bases and J lost 6; bases outside the gene matches: 3. CDR1 is LNHDA, CDR2 SQIVND, per germline (reference sequence). CDR3 sequence: CASSATGSGELFF. In DNA form, the CDR3 reads TGTGCCAGTAGTGCGACAGGGTCCGGGGAGCTGTTTTTT. Full variable domain (missing parts from reference TRBV19 and TRBJ2-2): DGGITQSPKYLFRKEGQNVTLSCEQNLNHDAMYWYRQDPGQGLRLIYYSQIVNDFQKGDIAEGYSVSREKKESFPLTVTSAQKNPTAFYLCASSATGSGELFFGEGSRLTVL.

The V call is TRBV11-2, the J call TRBJ2-5, with a weak D call TRBD1 (6 bases). CDR3 length equals 16 residues. Trimming pared 1 base from V and 2 bases from J, leaving 14 bases between. Germline CDR1 and CDR2: SGHAT and FQNNGV. CDR3 DNA: TGTGCCAGCAGCTTAGGCGCCGCACAGGGACAAGAGACCCAGTACTTC. Translation gives CASSLGAAQGQETQYF.

A note on this clone: A much larger clone is a single base away; this may be a read error. The chain employs TRBV5-6 and TRBJ2-7, with 7 bases that match TRBD1. The CDR3 is 13 amino acids. The germline V gene encodes CDR1 SGHDT and CDR2 YYEEEE. The trim removed 2 bases at V and 2 bases at J, leaving 1 base unmatched. CDR3 residues: CASSFGQAYEQYF. CDR3 nucleotides: TGTGCCAGCAGCTTCGGACAGGCCTACGAGCAGTACTTC.

Many counts were recorded for this clone. V is TRBV11-2 and J is TRBJ2-7, with 12 bases lining up with TRBD2. The CDR3 length is 15 residues. V trimming: 4 bases; J trimming: 5 bases; junction bases outside the gene matches: 6. CDR1 is SGHAT and CDR2 is FQNNGV in the germline V gene. The CDR3 bases are TGTGCCAGCAGCTCACTAGCGGGAGGAGCCCACGAGCAGTACTTC. Its protein product is CASSSLAGGAHEQYF. Based on the CDR3 plus reference TRBV11-2 and TRBJ2-7, the full variable domain is EAGVAQSPRYKIIEKRQSVAFWCNPISGHATLYWYQQILGQGPKLLIQFQNNGVVDDSQLPKDRFSAERLKGVDSTLKIQPAKLEDSAVYLCASSSLAGGAHEQYFGPGTRLTVT.

J is TRBJ1-6 and V is TRBV29-1, with no clear D. This CDR3 spans 13 amino acids. Germline V gene lookup returns CDR1 SQVTM and CDR2 ANQGSEA. V lost 7 bases and J 5 bases, leaving 12 bases between the germline ends. The CDR3 spells CSAKGGDNSPLHF. As DNA, the CDR3 is TGCAGCGCTAAGGGCGGGGATAATTCACCCCTCCACTTT.

The chain links TRBV7-2 to TRBJ1-6, with 7 bases that match TRBD1. The length of the CDR3 is 13 residues. CDR1 SGHTA and CDR2 FQGNSA come from the germline V gene. V lost 11 bases to trimming and J lost 5 bases; unmatched junction nucleotides: 6. CDR3 in amino acids: CAYRDSHNSPLHF. CDR3 in DNA: TGTGCCTACCGGGACAGTCATAATTCACCCCTCCACTTT.

The chain combines TRBV7-6 with TRBJ2-5; TRBD2 aligns across 8 bases. CDR1 is SGHVS and CDR2 is FNYEAQ in the germline V gene. The CDR3 consists of 15 residues. Trimming cost V 5 bases and J 7 bases; bases outside gene matches: 12. CDR3 DNA: TGTGCCAGCAGCCTCCGGGAGGGGCCGACCGGGACCCAGTACTTC. As protein: CASSLREGPTGTQYF. Using reference TRBV7-6 and TRBJ2-5 for the parts outside the CDR3, the full variable domain is GAGVSQSPRYKVTKRGQDVALRCDPISGHVSLYWYRQALGQGPEFLTYFNYEAQQDKSGLPNDRFSAERPEGSISTLTIQRTEQRDSAMYRCASSLREGPTGTQYFGPGTRLLVL.

This chain uses TRBV5-4 with TRBJ2-1, with 10 bases fitting TRBD2. The CDR3 runs to 16 residues. Germline V gives CDR1 SGHNT, CDR2 YYREEE (reference sequence). The junction had 4 bases not matched to a gene; V was cut back by 2 bases and J by 2 bases. The CDR3 region has the DNA TGTGCCAGCAGCTTAGCGGGAGGGCCGACCTACAATGAGCAGTTCTTC. Translated, it gives CASSLAGGPTYNEQFF.

This chain joins TRBV4-1 and TRBJ1-2; no clear D. Germline lookup yields CDR1 MGHRA and CDR2 YSYEKL. V was shortened by 0 bases and J by 5 bases, with 7 bases between the two germline ends. There are 13 residues in the CDR3. The CDR3: CASSQDLQYGYTF. In DNA form, the CDR3 reads TGCGCCAGCAGCCAAGACCTCCAGTATGGCTACACCTTC.

This chain joins TRBV6-4 and TRBJ2-3; 7 bases are a match to TRBD2. Per germline, CDR1 MRHNA and CDR2 SNTAGT. This CDR3 contains 13 residues. J lost 6 bases, V lost 5 bases, and 5 bases had no gene match. The CDR3 reads CASSREASDTQYF. CDR3 sequence (DNA): TGTGCCAGCAGTCGGGAGGCGTCGGATACGCAGTATTTT.

This clone was observed a handful of times. The rearrangement links TRBV6-5 to TRBJ2-5, with D uncertain. V lost 6 bases and J lost 2, with 7 bases in between. CDR1 is MNHEY and CDR2 is SVGAGI in the germline V gene. CDR3 length: 12 amino acids. The CDR3 coding sequence is TGTGCCAGCAGGTCGCAGCAAGAGACCCAGTACTTC. It translates to CASRSQQETQYF.

This clone was counted only a few times. CDR3 residues: CASSTGTTETQYF. The DNA of the CDR3 is TGCGCCAGCAGCACCGGGACTACGGAGACCCAGTACTTC. The rearrangement links TRBV5-1 to TRBJ2-5; 7 bases match TRBD2. The V gene end was trimmed by 4 bases and the J gene end by 5 bases; junction bases not matched to a gene: 5. Germline assignment: CDR1 SGHRS and CDR2 YFSETQ. This CDR3 contains 13 residues.